The 23 T cell receptor beta chains given below trace back to one sample, sequenced in a study of blood T cell repertoires in COVID-19. Clones were read by immunoSEQ multiplex PCR, and TCRdb kept only the in-frame ones, dropping some. The profile covers 50,000 to 80,000 clones, with approximately 88% appearing a single time and roughly 40% taken by the ten largest. The specimen sequenced was peripheral blood. Receptor source: a woman in her sixties or seventies with COVID-19, enrolled during active disease.

The chain combines TRBV5-6 with TRBJ1-2; the match to TRBD1 covers 9 bases. V was clipped by 5 bases and J by 8 bases; unmatched bases: 10. In germline, CDR1 is SGHDT, CDR2 YYEEEE. The CDR3 runs to 14 residues. The CDR3 sequence is CASRGQGVGKGYTF. The CDR3 nucleotides read TGTGCCAGCAGGGGACAGGGAGTGGGGAAAGGCTACACCTTC.

The CDR3 DNA sequence: TGTGCCAGCAGCCAACTAGCGGGTCGGGTTACTGGGCAGTTCTTC. Its translation: CASSQLAGRVTGQFF. This chain connects TRBV2 to TRBJ2-1; TRBD2 aligns across 9 bases. CDR3 length: 15 residues. V was clipped by 6 bases and J by 12 bases; unmatched bases: 15. CDR1 is SNHLY and CDR2 is FYNNEI in the germline V gene.

This clone was seen a single time. This chain uses TRBV20-1 with TRBJ1-5; 7 bases align to TRBD1. Germline trimming cut 4 bases from V and 0 bases from J; bases unmatched to any gene: 6. The length of the CDR3 is 15 residues. The germline CDR1 and CDR2 sequences are DFQATT and SNEGSKA (reference sequence). In nucleotides, the CDR3 is TGCAGTGCTACTGAGACAGGGCATAGCAATCAGCCCCAGCATTTT. Translation: CSATETGHSNQPQHF.

The chain couples TRBV4-3 to TRBJ1-3; D might be TRBD1 (5 bases). CDR3 length equals 15 residues. CDR1 and CDR2 (germline): LGHNA, YSLEER. Trimming pared 0 bases from V and 4 bases from J, leaving 10 bases between. The DNA for the CDR3 is TGCGCCAGCAGCCAAGATTCAGGGTTCGGAAACACCATATATTTT. This translates into CASSQDSGFGNTIYF.

The rearrangement links TRBV7-2 to TRBJ1-1; tentatively, D is TRBD1 (5 bases). V shed 5 bases and J shed 1 base, with 8 bases lying between them. The CDR3 is 13 amino acids. The germline V gene has CDR1 SGHTA and CDR2 FQGNSA. This CDR3 reads CASSGAANTEAFF. CDR3 nucleotide sequence: TGTGCCAGCAGCGGGGCAGCGAACACTGAAGCTTTCTTT.

The chain carries TRBV7-9 and TRBJ2-2, with 7 positions matching TRBD1. Germline V gives CDR1 SEHNR, CDR2 FQNEAQ (reference sequence). Germline trimming cut 4 bases from V and 7 bases from J; bases unmatched to any gene: 6. The CDR3 is made up of 14 amino acids. The CDR3 is CASSYTGVVGELFF. The CDR3 DNA is TGTGCCAGCAGCTATACAGGGGTGGTCGGGGAGCTGTTTTTT. Variable domain in full (rest from reference TRBV7-9 and TRBJ2-2): DTGVSQNPRHKITKRGQNVTFRCDPISEHNRLYWYRQTLGQGPEFLTYFQNEAQLEKSRLLSDRFSAERPKGSFSTLEIQRTEQGDSAMYLCASSYTGVVGELFFGEGSRLTVL.

V is TRBV19 and J is TRBJ2-3; 11 bases are a match to TRBD2. Germline V gives CDR1 LNHDA, CDR2 SQIVND (reference sequence). This CDR3 is built from 15 residues. V shed 5 bases and J 5 bases; nucleotides not matched to a gene: 6. The CDR3: CASSELAGAVDTQYF. CDR3 nucleotides: TGTGCCAGTAGTGAACTAGCGGGAGCGGTAGATACGCAGTATTTT.

The rearrangement links TRBV6-2 or TRBV6-3 to TRBJ2-1; no reliable D call. Germline values: CDR1 MNHEY, CDR2 SVGEGT. The V end was cut by 5 bases, the J end by 12 bases, with 14 bases between. The CDR3 spans 12 residues. The CDR3 spells CASSGSWPRQFF. The DNA for the CDR3 is TGTGCCAGCAGTGGTTCCTGGCCTAGGCAGTTCTTC.

V and J are TRBV10-3 and TRBJ2-3; 10 nucleotides match TRBD1. Germline V CDR1 and CDR2: ENHRY, SYGVKD. Germline trimming cut 5 bases from V and 1 base from J; bases unmatched to any gene: 6. The CDR3 loop spans 16 amino acids. As DNA, the CDR3 is TGTGCCATCAGTACAGCCGGGACAGGGGGCACAGATACGCAGTATTTT. This translates into CAISTAGTGGTDTQYF.

The gene calls are TRBV29-1 and TRBJ1-2; 9 nucleotides align to TRBD1. V lost 2 bases to trimming and J lost 2 bases; unmatched junction nucleotides: 6. Germline CDR1 is SQVTM and CDR2 is ANQGSEA. The CDR3 runs 15 residues. The chain's CDR3 is CSVEPTGGANYGYTF. The CDR3 DNA follows: TGCAGCGTTGAACCCACAGGGGGCGCGAACTATGGCTACACCTTC.

The chain uses TRBV9 and TRBJ2-1, with 7 bases identical to TRBD2. V gave up 0 bases and J gave up 9 bases; unmatched junction bases: 9. The CDR3 totals 15 residues. Germline CDR1 SGDLS, CDR2 YYNGEE. The CDR3 region is CASSVGLAEFTEQFF. In nucleotides, the CDR3 is TGTGCCAGCAGCGTAGGGCTAGCGGAGTTCACTGAGCAGTTCTTC.

This chain joins TRBV6-2 or TRBV6-3 and TRBJ2-5; 8 bases align to TRBD2. Trimming removed 6 bases from V and 4 bases from J; junction bases left unmatched: 7. The CDR3 spans 14 residues. Germline V gene lookup returns CDR1 MNHEY and CDR2 SVGEGT. For the CDR3, the DNA is TGTGCCAGCAGCATTCTAGCGGGCAGAGAGACCCAGTACTTC. It specifies CASSILAGRETQYF.

The chain is built from TRBV12-5 and TRBJ1-1; 8 positions match TRBD1. CDR1 LGHNT and CDR2 FRNRAP come from the germline V gene. After removal of 1 base from V and 8 bases from J, the junction contained 0 bases not matched to a gene. This CDR3 contains 12 residues. CDR3 nucleotides: TGTGCTAGTGGTTTGGGGGACAGGGAAGCTTTCTTT. This encodes CASGLGDREAFF.

J is TRBJ1-6 and V is TRBV19, with D hard to call. Trimming removed 7 bases at V and 0 bases at J, with 7 bases between. The germline V gene has CDR1 LNHDA and CDR2 SQIVND (reference sequence). The CDR3 spans 14 residues. The CDR3 sequence: CASTWSSYNSPLHF. In DNA, the CDR3 is TGTGCCAGTACCTGGAGCTCCTATAATTCACCCCTCCACTTT.

The J gene is TRBJ1-2, the V gene TRBV19; D unclear. The CDR3 runs 16 residues. CDR1 LNHDA and CDR2 SQIVND come from the germline V gene (reference sequence). The V and J ends lost 4 bases and 0 bases respectively, with 15 bases between them. CDR3 nucleotide sequence: TGTGCCAGTAGTACCCTCCCCGGGAGCTCTAACTATGGCTACACCTTC. This codes for CASSTLPGSSNYGYTF. Supplemented by reference TRBV19 and TRBJ1-2, the full variable domain reads DGGITQSPKYLFRKEGQNVTLSCEQNLNHDAMYWYRQDPGQGLRLIYYSQIVNDFQKGDIAEGYSVSREKKESFPLTVTSAQKNPTAFYLCASSTLPGSSNYGYTFGSGTRLTVV.

The chain links TRBV7-9 to TRBJ1-2; D possibly corresponds to TRBD1 (5 bases). The CDR3 has 15 residues. Trimming cost V 4 bases and J 5 bases, with 17 bases left between them. From germline, CDR1 is SEHNR and CDR2 FQNEAQ (reference sequence). CDR3: CASSSPEQGLYGYTF. In DNA form, the CDR3 reads TGTGCCAGCAGCTCTCCTGAGCAGGGACTATATGGCTACACCTTC.

The chain couples TRBV5-6 to TRBJ1-6; 9 bases align to TRBD1. V was clipped by 5 bases and J by 7 bases; unmatched bases: 4. The CDR3 loop spans 14 amino acids. From germline, CDR1 is SGHDT and CDR2 YYEEEE. The CDR3 DNA sequence: TGTGCCAGCAGAGCCGGGACAGGGAATTCACCCCTCCACTTT. Its translation is CASRAGTGNSPLHF.

The chain carries TRBV2 and TRBJ1-2; 11 nucleotides line up with TRBD1. V trimming: 5 bases; J trimming: 6 bases; junction bases outside the gene matches: 5. CDR3 size: 14 residues. CDR1 is SNHLY, CDR2 FYNNEI, per germline. CDR3 coding DNA: TGTGCCAGCAGTCCCGGACAGGGGGCTGATGGCTACACCTTC. Its protein is CASSPGQGADGYTF. The whole variable domain, remainder taken from reference TRBV2 and TRBJ1-2, is EPEVTQTPSHQVTQMGQEVILRCVPISNHLYFYWYRQILGQKVEFLVSFYNNEISEKSEIFDDQFSVERPDGSNFTLKIRSTKLEDSAMYFCASSPGQGADGYTFGSGTRLTVV.

The V gene is TRBV19, the J gene TRBJ2-2; D uncertain. Trimming removed 6 bases at V and 4 bases at J, with 9 bases between. This CDR3 contains 13 residues. Germline lookup yields CDR1 LNHDA and CDR2 SQIVND (reference sequence). The DNA of the CDR3 is TGTGCCAGTAGCGGGTTTCGCACCGGGGAGCTGTTTTTT. Its translation is CASSGFRTGELFF.

The V gene is TRBV7-6, the J gene TRBJ2-2; the D is unclear. The CDR3 has 15 residues. Deletions cut 5 bases from V and 1 base from J, with 11 bases between. Germline V gives CDR1 SGHVS, CDR2 FNYEAQ. In DNA, the CDR3 is TGTGCCAGCAGCCCGAAGTACGGGAACACCGGGGAGCTGTTTTTT. It yields the protein CASSPKYGNTGELFF.

The chain combines TRBV7-2 with TRBJ2-5; 10 bases align to TRBD2. V was clipped by 0 bases and J by 4 bases; unmatched bases: 11. The CDR3 spans 18 residues. Looked up from germline, CDR1 is SGHTA and CDR2 is FQGNSA. The CDR3 loop is CASSLASGAGGPRETQYF. CDR3 nucleotide sequence: TGTGCCAGCAGCTTAGCGTCTGGAGCGGGGGGGCCGAGAGAGACCCAGTACTTC. Supplemented by reference TRBV7-2 and TRBJ2-5, the full variable domain reads GAGVSQSPSNKVTEKGKDVELRCDPISGHTALYWYRQSLGQGLEFLIYFQGNSAPDKSGLPSDRFSAERTGGSVSTLTIQRTQQEDSAVYLCASSLASGAGGPRETQYFGPGTRLLVL.

The CDR3 nucleotides are TGTGCCAGCAGCGTTAGCACCTACCCCTCCTACAATGAGCAGTTCTTC. As protein: CASSVSTYPSYNEQFF. This chain uses TRBV9 with TRBJ2-1; D not resolved. The CDR3 extends over 16 amino acids. Germline CDR1 SGDLS, CDR2 YYNGEE. Trimming pared 2 bases from V and 0 bases from J, leaving 12 bases between.

The rearrangement uses TRBV6-5 and TRBJ2-7, with no clear D. The V and J ends lost 2 bases and 1 base respectively, with 12 bases between them. From germline, CDR1 is MNHEY and CDR2 SVGAGI. This CDR3 comprises 15 residues. CDR3 residues: CASSYGPGQSYEQYF. The CDR3 DNA reads TGTGCCAGCAGTTACGGCCCTGGTCAGTCCTACGAGCAGTACTTC.